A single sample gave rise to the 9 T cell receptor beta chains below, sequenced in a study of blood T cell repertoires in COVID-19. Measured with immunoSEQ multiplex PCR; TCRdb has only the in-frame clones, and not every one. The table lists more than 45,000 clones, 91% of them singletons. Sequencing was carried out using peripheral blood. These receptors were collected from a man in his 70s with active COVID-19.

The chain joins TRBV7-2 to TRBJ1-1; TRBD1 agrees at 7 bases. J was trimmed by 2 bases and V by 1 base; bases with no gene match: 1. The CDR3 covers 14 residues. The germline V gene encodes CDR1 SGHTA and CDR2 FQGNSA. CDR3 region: CASSLGQGNTEAFF. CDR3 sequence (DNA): TGTGCCAGCAGCTTAGGACAGGGAAACACTGAAGCTTTCTTT.

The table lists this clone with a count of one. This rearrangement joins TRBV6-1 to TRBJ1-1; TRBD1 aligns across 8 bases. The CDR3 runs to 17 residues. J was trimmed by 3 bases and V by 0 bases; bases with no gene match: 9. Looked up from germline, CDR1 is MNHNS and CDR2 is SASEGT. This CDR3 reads CASSEAGNPTGDTEAFF. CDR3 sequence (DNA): TGTGCCAGCAGTGAAGCGGGGAACCCGACAGGGGACACTGAAGCTTTCTTT.

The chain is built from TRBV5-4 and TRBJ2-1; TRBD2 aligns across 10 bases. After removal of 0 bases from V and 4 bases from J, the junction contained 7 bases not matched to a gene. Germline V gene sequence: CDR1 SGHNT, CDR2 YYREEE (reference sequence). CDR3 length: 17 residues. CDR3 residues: CASSLGASGGSYNEQFF. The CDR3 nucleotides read TGTGCCAGCAGCTTGGGTGCTAGCGGGGGTTCTTACAATGAGCAGTTCTTC. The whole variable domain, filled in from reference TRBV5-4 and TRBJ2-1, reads ETGVTQSPTHLIKTRGQQVTLRCSSQSGHNTVSWYQQALGQGPQFIFQYYREEENGRGNFPPRFSGLQFPNYSSELNVNALELDDSALYLCASSLGASGGSYNEQFFGPGTRLTVL.

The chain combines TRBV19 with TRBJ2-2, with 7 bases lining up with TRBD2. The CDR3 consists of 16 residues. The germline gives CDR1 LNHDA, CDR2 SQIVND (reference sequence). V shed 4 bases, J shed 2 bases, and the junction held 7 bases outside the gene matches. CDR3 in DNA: TGTGCCAGTAGTACCCTATTGGGACTAAACACCGGGGAGCTGTTTTTT. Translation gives CASSTLLGLNTGELFF.

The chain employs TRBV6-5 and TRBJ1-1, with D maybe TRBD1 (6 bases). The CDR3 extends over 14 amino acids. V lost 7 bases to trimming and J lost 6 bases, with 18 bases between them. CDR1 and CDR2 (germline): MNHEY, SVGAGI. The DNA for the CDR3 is TGTGCCAGCAACCGAGGACAGCTGAGCGCTGAAGCTTTCTTT. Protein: CASNRGQLSAEAFF.

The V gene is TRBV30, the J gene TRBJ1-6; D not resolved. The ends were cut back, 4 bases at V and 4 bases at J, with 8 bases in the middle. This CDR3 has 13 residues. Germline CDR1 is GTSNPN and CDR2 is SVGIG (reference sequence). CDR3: CAWNTGYNSPLHF. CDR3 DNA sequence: TGTGCCTGGAATACGGGGTATAATTCACCCCTCCACTTT.

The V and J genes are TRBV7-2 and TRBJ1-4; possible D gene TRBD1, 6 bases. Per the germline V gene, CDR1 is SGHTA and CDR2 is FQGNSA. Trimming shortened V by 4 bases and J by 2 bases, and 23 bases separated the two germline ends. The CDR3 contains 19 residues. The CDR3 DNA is TGTGCCAGCAGCTACCGGACAGTCCGCATGCCCTCTACTAATGAAAAACTGTTTTTT. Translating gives CASSYRTVRMPSTNEKLFF.

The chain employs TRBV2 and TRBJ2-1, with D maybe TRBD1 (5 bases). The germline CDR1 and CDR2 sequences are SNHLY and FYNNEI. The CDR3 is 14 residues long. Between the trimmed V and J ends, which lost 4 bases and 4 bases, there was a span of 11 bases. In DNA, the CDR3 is TGTGCCAGCAGTGGGAAACGACAGTACAATGAGCAGTTCTTC. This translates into CASSGKRQYNEQFF.

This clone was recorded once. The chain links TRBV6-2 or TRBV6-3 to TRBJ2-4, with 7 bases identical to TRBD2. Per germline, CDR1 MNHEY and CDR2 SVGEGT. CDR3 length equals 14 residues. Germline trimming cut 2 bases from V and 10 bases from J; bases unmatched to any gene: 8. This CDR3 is CASSYPGLRNIQYF. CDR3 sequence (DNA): TGTGCCAGCAGTTACCCGGGACTACGGAATATTCAGTACTTC.